A single T cell receptor beta chain is shown here with its context. The data stem from a study of blood T cell repertoires in COVID-19. About the research overall: Material from acute and convalescent COVID-19 was sourced from the United States, Italy and Spain. PBMCs, B-cell-depleted T cells, or T cells provided the cDNA or gDNA that made up the material.

In the study's own analysis: Amplified reference gene primers provided the basis for estimating nucleated cell counts. TCRdb's copy holds only in-frame clones and misses some; the assay was immunoSEQ multiplex PCR. That table is the source of V, J and clone size, and D and trimming were worked out from the DNA. Of roughly 670,000 clones listed, over 80% were seen once; the top ten hold roughly 0.25%. Between the trimmed V and J ends, which lost 1 base and 3 bases, there was a span of 9 bases. CDR1 MGHRA and CDR2 YSYEKL come from the germline V gene. This CDR3 has 14 amino acids. The chain recombines TRBV4-1 with TRBJ1-2; D is unclear. Sample: peripheral blood. The TCR was taken from a woman between 18 and 29 years old with acute or convalescent COVID-19. This CDR3 reads CASSQVSQDYGYTF. CDR3 bases: TGCGCCAGCAGCCAAGTTTCCCAGGACTATGGCTACACCTTC.